This T cell receptor beta chain is from a study of cytomegalovirus exposure and HLA in healthy donors (dated 2017 in TCRdb). Study-wide context: An earlier analysis of roughly 500 of the donors reported 250 to 350 Gb of sequence data and roughly 120 million unique TCR beta sequences obtained from 180 million or so T cells. Approximately 300 gigabases of sequencing data and 91 million or so unique TCR sequences made up an early release that covered approximately 650 HLA-typed donors. Of the approximately 370 genotyped donors, roughly 80% were placed in the genetic ancestry cluster associated with self-reported Caucasian donors. The study aimed to test whether signatures of past pathogen exposure could be identified by cataloging public T cell receptors. The study profiled the T cell repertoires of some 610 subjects by immunosequencing and related them to cytomegalovirus serostatus. A separate validation cohort of 100 to 150 different subjects was used in addition to the roughly 700-subject first cohort. To predict cytomegalovirus infection status, the study brought together high-throughput TCR immunosequencing, statistical association of individual TCRs with disease status, and machine learning. A later analysis re-examined previously published TCR beta repertoires from 600 to 700 donors and added high-resolution HLA genotyping to investigate patterns of TCR occurrence. Rather than drawing on any new phenotypic data, the later analysis identified candidate immune exposures from TCR beta sequences and the way those sequences occurred across donors. To decide whether each TCR beta V gene segment behaved as functional or pseudogenic, an earlier analysis of some 600 of the donors relied on high-throughput TCR beta sequencing. Donor age, sex, ethnicity and CMV serostatus were compiled alongside the repertoire data. A later genetic analysis took genome-wide SNP genotypes for about three fifths of the roughly 700 donors and used that subset as a discovery cohort. All discovery cohort repertoires had been generated on a single sequencing platform. HLA typing covered class I and class II loci at four-digit resolution. The number of typed donors differed by locus: about 629-630 for A, B, C, DRB1 and DQB1; approximately 540 for DQA1; around 610 for DPA1; and some 430 for DPB1. Roughly 5 DR-DQ haplotypes were handled as single units for association and clustering because linkage in the cohort was strong. Across approximately 420 genotyped donors of the cohort, an average of roughly 250,000 unique TCR beta nucleotide sequences per donor were sequenced, and roughly a sixth of those sequences were non-productive.

In total, roughly 670 healthy bone marrow donors made up the cohort. At the time of sampling, all cohort members were nominally healthy, though unrecorded immune exposures were likely present. The donor was CMV seropositive and belonged to the group of 250 to 350 seropositive cohort members. A peripheral blood sample was collected from each donor, and TCR beta sequencing was performed on peripheral blood mononuclear cells. The Qiagen DNeasy Blood Extraction Kit was used to extract genomic DNA from the blood cell samples. As for this clone: This receptor's antigen is unknown.

General study outcomes and caveats: In this cohort, only TCR beta chains were sequenced, and detectable features were limited by the absence of alpha or paired-chain data. In a later analysis, HLA-associated TCR beta chains were found to be more clonally expanded and to have lower generation probabilities than equally common non-associated chains. HLA typing was unavailable for some donors at each locus, so association tests used only the typed subset. A later analysis reported that several top co-occurrence clusters appeared linked to parvovirus B19, influenza, CMV and Epstein-Barr virus. CMV serostatus was the only immune exposure information available for the cohort. A few of the identified cytomegalovirus-associated TCR beta chains were confirmed in vitro to be specific for cytomegalovirus antigens. In both the original and validation cohorts, the classifier was reported to diagnose cytomegalovirus status with high specificity and sensitivity. In an earlier analysis of approximately 590 of the donors, most TCR beta V segments appeared in productive rearrangements about 90% or about 30% of the time, broadly matching IMGT annotations. At a false discovery rate of 0.05, a later analysis linked 16,000 or so TCR beta sequences to specific HLA alleles. Linkage disequilibrium might explain the correlated functional status among segregating V segments, but an unknown experimental factor could not be ruled out. V-gene and J-gene trimming of TCR beta chains was associated with a missense DCLRE1C variant in a later genetic analysis, and the association was replicated in an independent cohort. Most TCR sequences were observed very rarely across donors, whereas some public TCRs were present in many individuals. According to the authors, the approach could potentially be generalized to other disease states and immunological phenotypes. In a later analysis, the rate of TCR association differed among HLA loci, with DRB1 alleles having the most associated TCRs and HLA-C alleles having the fewest. In a later genetic analysis, fewer N-insertions in productive TCRs were reported among donors in an Asian-associated ancestry cluster than the 666-donor mean. A total of 150 to 200 TCR beta chains were listed by the study as associated with cytomegalovirus. In a later analysis, most CMV-associated TCR beta chains were found to appear HLA-restricted, with HLA associations seemingly driven largely by CMV exposure. A further reported finding was that TCR beta sequences accurately predicted the HLA-A and HLA-B alleles for most subjects in the first cohort. Because counts were too low, approximately 15 rarely observed V segments, including chromosome 9 orphons, were excluded from the earlier analysis of 587 of the donors. Presence/absence analyses assumed roughly uniform sequencing depth across donors, an assumption that may not hold. The sequencing pipeline was judged likely to have produced a cluster of highly shared sequence variants as a technical artifact. Strong co-occurrence of HLA alleles, especially DR and DQ, made assigning TCR associations to individual alleles difficult.

Receptor libraries were prepared by the immunoSEQ multiplex PCR assay. A mixture of 60 forward primers for TCR Vbeta segments and 13 reverse primers for TCR Jbeta segments was used in the multiplex PCR. The CDR3 region of rearranged TCR beta genes was amplified from genomic DNA with a multiplex PCR assay. The Illumina HiSeq System was used to sequence the amplified TCR beta libraries as 87-base-pair reads. The study's own analysis went as follows. A later analysis counted approximately 76 million unique TCR beta chains across the approximately 700 repertoires, and some 12 million of these chains were shared by at least two donors. A nearest-neighbor algorithm error-corrected the raw reads and collapsed the reads into unique sequences, merging closely related sequences to remove PCR and sequencing errors. CDR3 sequences were aligned to IMGT reference sequences to assign V, D and J gene segments. For a sequence to be retained, at least a six-nucleotide match to both a V gene segment and a J gene segment was required. Rearrangements were classified as productive when the CDR3 lacked stop codons and remained in frame with V and J, and all other rearrangements were classified as non-productive. CDR3 was defined according to IMGT convention as the region running from the second conserved V-encoded cysteine to the conserved J-encoded phenylalanine. In an earlier analysis of around 640 of the donors, sequences lacking an unambiguous match to a single V gene segment were excluded. In an earlier analysis of roughly 600 of the donors, a V segment was called functional when productive rearrangements were above 56.7%, and segregating when the standard deviation between donors exceeded 5%. A statistical classification framework was developed to diagnose cytomegalovirus status using the catalog of TCR beta chain sequences. A later analysis assigned V and J genes by comparing TCR nucleotide sequences with IMGT/GENE-DB human TR gene sequences. A later analysis assigned CDR3 sequences and most-parsimonious VDJ recombination scenarios with the TCRdist pipeline. In a later analysis, each TCR beta chain was defined by its CDR3 amino acid sequence together with its V-gene family, and reads lacking a unique V-gene family were excluded. A later analysis removed 550 to 700 highly shared, low-generation-probability nucleotide sequences to deal with suspected cross-contamination and a sequencing artifact. In a later analysis, a clonal expansion index for each public chain was calculated from normalized within-repertoire ranks of inferred template counts. A later analysis computed generation probabilities with a VDJ recombination model fitted to out-of-frame rearrangements, and checked the results against IGoR. In a later analysis, hypergeometric tests were used to score TCR-TCR, TCR-HLA and TCR-CMV co-occurrence, with a repertoire-size bias correction applied to TCR pairs. False discovery rates were estimated in a later analysis by permuting HLA or CMV assignments 20 times. In a later analysis, co-occurring TCRs were grouped with DBSCAN, and TCRdist sequence similarity was added when clustering was performed within HLA-allele-positive subsets. For co-occurrence clustering, repertoires with fewer than 30,000 or more than 120,000 public chains were excluded, along with roughly 5 repertoires with anomalous nucleotide sharing. TCRdb obtained this table from immuneACCESS and retained in-frame rearrangements with V and J assigned. These tables miss some clones; where compared with another copy, unresolved V genes account for less than half of the shortfall, and the remainder is unexplained. V and J calls and clone size are those listed in that table; D and trimming were worked out from the DNA. The record for this sample contains fewer than 95,000 clones. Together, the top ten hold around 5% of the sample.

The receptor was derived from a woman in her thirties or forties in good health and CMV-seropositive. Material: PBMCs.

This receptor has the CDR3 CASSPSGGAEVREQYF. The sequenced DNA: TGTGCCAGCTCACCGAGCGGGGGGGCCGAAGTGCGGGAGCAGTACTTC. The chain was built from TRBV18 and TRBJ2-7, and 10 junctional nucleotides match TRBD2. Taken from the germline V gene, the CDR1 and CDR2 loops are KGHSH and LQKENI. The germline V end is reduced by 3 bases and the J end by 7 bases; junction bases left unmatched: 12. The CDR3 runs 16 amino acids, cysteine and phenylalanine included. This entry keeps only the CDR3 DNA: 48 bases, framed from base 1.